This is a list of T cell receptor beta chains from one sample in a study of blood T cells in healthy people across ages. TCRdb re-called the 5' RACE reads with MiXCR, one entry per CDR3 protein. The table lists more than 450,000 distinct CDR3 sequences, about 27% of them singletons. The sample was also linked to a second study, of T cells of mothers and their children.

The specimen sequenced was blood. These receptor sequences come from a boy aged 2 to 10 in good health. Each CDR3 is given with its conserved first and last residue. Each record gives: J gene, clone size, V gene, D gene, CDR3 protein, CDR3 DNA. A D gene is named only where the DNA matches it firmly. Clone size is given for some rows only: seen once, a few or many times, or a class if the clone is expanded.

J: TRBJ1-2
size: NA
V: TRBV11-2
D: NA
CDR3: CASSPQTPYGYTF
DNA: TGTGCCAGCAGCCCTCAAACACCGTATGGCTACACCTTC

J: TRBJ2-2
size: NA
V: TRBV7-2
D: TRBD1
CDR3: CASSLGTGGAGGELFF
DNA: TGTGCCAGCAGCTTAGGAACAGGGGGCGCAGGCGGGGAGCTGTTTTTT

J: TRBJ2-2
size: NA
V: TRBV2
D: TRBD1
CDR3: CASSEQGARDTGELFF
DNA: TGTGCCAGCAGTGAACAGGGGGCGCGGGACACCGGGGAGCTGTTTTTT

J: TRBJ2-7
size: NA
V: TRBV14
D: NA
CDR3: CASSQEGVSGQYF
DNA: TGTGCCAGCAGCCAAGAAGGAGTATCTGGGCAGTACTTC

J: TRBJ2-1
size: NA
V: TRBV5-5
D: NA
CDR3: CASSLEGTGYNEQFF
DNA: TGTGCCAGCAGCTTGGAAGGGACGGGGTACAATGAGCAGTTCTTC

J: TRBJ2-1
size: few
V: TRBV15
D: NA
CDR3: CATSGDLGSYNEQFF
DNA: TGTGCCACCAGCGGAGACCTGGGCTCCTACAATGAGCAGTTCTTC

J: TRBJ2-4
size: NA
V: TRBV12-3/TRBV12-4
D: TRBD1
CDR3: CASSLGTGMAKNIQYF
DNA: TGTGCCAGCAGTTTAGGGACAGGGATGGCCAAAAACATTCAGTACTTC

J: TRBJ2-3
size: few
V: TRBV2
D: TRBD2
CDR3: CASRARVEAGADTQYF
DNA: TGTGCCAGCAGGGCAAGGGTAGAAGCGGGAGCAGATACGCAGTATTTT

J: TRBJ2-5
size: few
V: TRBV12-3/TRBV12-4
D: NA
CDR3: CASQRVQETQYF
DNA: TGTGCCAGCCAGAGGGTGCAAGAGACCCAGTACTTC

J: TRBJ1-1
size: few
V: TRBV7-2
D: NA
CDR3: CASSIVGTEAFF
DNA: TGTGCCAGCAGCATCGTTGGAACTGAAGCTTTCTTT

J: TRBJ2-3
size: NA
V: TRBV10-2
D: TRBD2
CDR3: CASSEIAGIPTDTQYF
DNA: TGCGCCAGCAGTGAGATAGCGGGAATTCCCACAGATACGCAGTATTTT

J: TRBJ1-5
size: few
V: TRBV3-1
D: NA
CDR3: CASSPGEPSNQPQHF
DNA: TGTGCCAGCAGCCCAGGGGAACCTAGCAATCAGCCCCAGCATTTT

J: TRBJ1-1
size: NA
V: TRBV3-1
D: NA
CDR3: CASSPRTQSEAFF
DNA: TGTGCCAGCAGCCCAAGGACACAATCTGAAGCTTTCTTT

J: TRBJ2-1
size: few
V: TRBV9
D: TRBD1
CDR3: CASSVEGTGHDEQFF
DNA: TGTGCCAGCAGCGTAGAGGGGACAGGGCATGATGAGCAGTTCTTC

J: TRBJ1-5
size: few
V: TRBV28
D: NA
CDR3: CASSSRGRGPDSNQPQHF
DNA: TGTGCCAGCAGTAGCCGCGGCAGGGGTCCTGATAGCAATCAGCCCCAGCATTTT

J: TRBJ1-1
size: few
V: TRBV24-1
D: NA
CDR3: CATREGRNTEAFF
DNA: TGTGCCACCAGGGAGGGTCGTAACACTGAAGCTTTCTTT

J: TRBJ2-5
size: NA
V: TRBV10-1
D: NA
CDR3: CASSPGVKETQYF
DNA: TGCGCCAGCAGCCCGGGAGTTAAGGAGACCCAGTACTTC

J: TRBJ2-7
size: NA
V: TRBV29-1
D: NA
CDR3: CSVESGTLYEQYF
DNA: TGCAGCGTGGAGTCCGGGACCCTCTACGAGCAGTACTTC

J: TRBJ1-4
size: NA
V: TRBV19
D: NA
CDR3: CASSNGPLGGPFF
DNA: TGTGCCAGTAGTAATGGACCGTTAGGCGGGCCTTTTTTT

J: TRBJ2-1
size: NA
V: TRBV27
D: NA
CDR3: CASSSVLGNEQFF
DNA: TGTGCCAGCAGCTCAGTTTTGGGCAATGAGCAGTTCTTC

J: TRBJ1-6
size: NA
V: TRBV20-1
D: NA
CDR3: CSAKRVEGGVALHF
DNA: TGCAGTGCTAAGAGGGTCGAGGGAGGGGTTGCCCTCCACTTT

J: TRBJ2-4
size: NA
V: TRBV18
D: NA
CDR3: CASSPLTGKRLGNIQYF
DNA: TGTGCCAGCTCACCATTGACAGGAAAGAGATTGGGAAACATTCAGTACTTC

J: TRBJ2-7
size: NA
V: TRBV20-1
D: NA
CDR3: CSARRTVTNYEQYF
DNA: TGCAGTGCTAGAAGGACAGTAACCAACTACGAGCAGTACTTC

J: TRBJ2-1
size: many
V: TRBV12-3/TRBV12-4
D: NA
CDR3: CASSLGGEQFF
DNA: TGTGCCAGCAGTTTGGGGGGTGAGCAGTTCTTC

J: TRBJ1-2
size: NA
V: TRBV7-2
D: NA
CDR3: CASSLAWASPGYTF
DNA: TGTGCCAGCAGCTTAGCTTGGGCTTCCCCTGGCTACACCTTC

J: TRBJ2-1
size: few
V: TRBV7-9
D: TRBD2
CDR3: CASSLGGTRINEQFF
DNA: TGTGCCAGCAGCTTAGGAGGGACTAGAATCAATGAGCAGTTCTTC

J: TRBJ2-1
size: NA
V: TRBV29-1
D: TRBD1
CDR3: CSGSMGTGQFF
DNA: TGCAGCGGATCAATGGGGACAGGGCAGTTCTTC

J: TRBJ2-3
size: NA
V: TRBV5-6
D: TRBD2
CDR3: CASSPTSGRADTQYF
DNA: TGTGCCAGCAGCCCCACTAGCGGGAGGGCCGATACGCAGTATTTT

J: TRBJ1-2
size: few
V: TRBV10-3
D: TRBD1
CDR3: CAISDLQSGTGVGYGYTF
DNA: TGTGCCATCAGTGACTTACAAAGCGGGACAGGAGTAGGCTATGGCTACACCTTC

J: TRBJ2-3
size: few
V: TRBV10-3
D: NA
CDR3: CAISEPGSSDTQYF
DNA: TGTGCCATCAGTGAGCCCGGGTCGTCAGATACGCAGTATTTT